Detailed here is one T cell receptor (beta chain). Its antigen is currently not known. The input lacks base qualities; no much larger clone sits a single base away. This sample stems from a study of blood T cell repertoires in COVID-19 (dated by TCRdb to the early 2020s). With regard to the full study: Collaborator samples came from the United States, Italy and Spain and covered acute and convalescent phases of COVID-19. The prospective study material was composed of cDNA or gDNA derived from T cells, B-cell-depleted T cells, or PBMCs. Deeply sampled blood TCRbeta repertoires from subjects exposed to, actively infected with, or recovered from COVID-19 were included in the dataset. The repertoires were released in a freely available public database meant as a resource for research on the immune response to SARS-CoV-2. Samples came from the ongoing ImmuneRACE study (first 160 participants) plus 1,254 subjects from 6 global collaborators. Sample metadata almost always included a de-identified subject ID, COVID-19 status, age in years and sex. Where HLA class I and class II types were available, the types were taken from metadata supplied by the sample provider, not from assay-based typing. General study outcomes and caveats: The amount of clinical and demographic metadata varied by source and participant and was provided uncurated.

TCRbeta CDR3 regions were amplified from genomic DNA by means of the immunoSEQ Assay, a bias-controlled multiplex PCR. On the authors' methods: The number of nucleated cells in each sample was estimated by amplification of reference gene primers within the assay. Sequence reads were collapsed and filtered to measure the absolute abundance of every unique TCRbeta CDR3 rearrangement. For each sample, productive Simpson clonality was calculated as the square root of Simpson's diversity index over productive rearrangements. TCRdb carries this immuneACCESS record with in-frame sequences only. Its versions omit some clonotypes, under half of them owing to an unresolved V gene in the studies checked, with the rest unexplained. V and J calls and clone size are those listed in that table; D and trimming were worked out from the DNA. The sample table shows under 150,000 clones, and approximately 80% are seen once. The ten largest clonotypes hold approximately 6.1% of the sample.

V trim: 5 bases; J trim: 7 bases; unmatched bases: 20. The CDR3 runs 18 residues from the cysteine to the phenylalanine. Just the 54-base CDR3 DNA is kept, in frame starting at base 1. Reading the germline V gene gives CDR1 SGHTA and CDR2 FQGNSA. Collaborating institutions collected whole blood in K2EDTA tubes following their own protocols. For TCRbeta analysis, collaborators shipped samples in one of three forms: frozen whole blood, isolated PBMCs, or DNA extracted from either of those sample types. This chain joins TRBV7-2 to TRBJ2-7; 10 junctional bases match TRBD2. The receptor was isolated from a human donor in a cohort sampled during active COVID-19. What was sequenced was peripheral blood. The nucleotides are TGTGCCAGCAGCCGGCGGGCTACGGAAGCGGGGGGGCTGGGGGAGCAGTACTTC. Its translation reads: CASSRRATEAGGLGEQYF.